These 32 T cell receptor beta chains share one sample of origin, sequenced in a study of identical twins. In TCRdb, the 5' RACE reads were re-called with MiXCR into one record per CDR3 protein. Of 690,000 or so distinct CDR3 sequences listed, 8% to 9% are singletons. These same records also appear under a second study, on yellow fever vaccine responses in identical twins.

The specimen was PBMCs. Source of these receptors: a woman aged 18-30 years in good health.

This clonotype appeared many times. The CDR3 sequence is CSARDSSRVYEQFF. The CDR3 DNA reads TGCAGTGCTCGTGACTCATCTCGCGTATATGAGCAGTTCTTC. The chain links TRBV20-1 to TRBJ2-1, with D unresolved. V lost 5 bases to trimming and J lost 8 bases, with 19 bases between them. The CDR3 runs 14 residues. Germline V gene data show CDR1 as DFQATT and CDR2 as SNEGSKA (reference sequence).

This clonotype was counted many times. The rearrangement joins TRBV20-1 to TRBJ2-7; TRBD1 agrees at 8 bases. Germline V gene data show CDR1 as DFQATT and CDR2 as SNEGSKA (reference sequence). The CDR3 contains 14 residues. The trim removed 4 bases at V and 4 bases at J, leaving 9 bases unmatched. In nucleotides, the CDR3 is TGCAGTGCTAACGGACAGGGTCGACTTTACGAGCAGTACTTC. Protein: CSANGQGRLYEQYF.

The CDR3 nucleotides read TGTGCCACCAGTGACTACCAAGGGGACGAGCAGTACTTC. Amino acids: CATSDYQGDEQYF. The chain combines TRBV24-1 with TRBJ2-7; a weak D match, TRBD1 (5 bases). Germline CDR1 is KGHDR and CDR2 is SFDVKD. V was trimmed by 4 bases and J by 5 bases, leaving 11 bases between them. The CDR3 spans 13 residues.

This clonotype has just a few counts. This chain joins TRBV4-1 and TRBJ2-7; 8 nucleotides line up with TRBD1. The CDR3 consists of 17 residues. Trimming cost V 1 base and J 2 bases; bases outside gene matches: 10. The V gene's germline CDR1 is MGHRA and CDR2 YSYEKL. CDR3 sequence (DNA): TGCGCCAGCAGCCAAGGAATTCAGGGGGCACCCCCCTACGAGCAGTACTTC. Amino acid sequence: CASSQGIQGAPPYEQYF.

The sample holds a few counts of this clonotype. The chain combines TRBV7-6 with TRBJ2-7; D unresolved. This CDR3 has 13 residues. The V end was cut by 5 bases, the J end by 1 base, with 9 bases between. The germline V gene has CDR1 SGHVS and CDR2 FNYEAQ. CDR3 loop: CASSKSLSYEQYF. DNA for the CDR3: TGTGCCAGCAGCAAATCTCTATCCTACGAGCAGTACTTC.

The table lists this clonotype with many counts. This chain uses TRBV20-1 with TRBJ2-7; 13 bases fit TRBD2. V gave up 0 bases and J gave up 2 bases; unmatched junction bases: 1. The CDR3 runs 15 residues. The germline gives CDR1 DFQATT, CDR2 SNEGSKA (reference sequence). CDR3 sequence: CSARELAGGTYEQYF. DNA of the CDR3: TGCAGTGCTAGAGAACTAGCGGGGGGGACCTACGAGCAGTACTTC.

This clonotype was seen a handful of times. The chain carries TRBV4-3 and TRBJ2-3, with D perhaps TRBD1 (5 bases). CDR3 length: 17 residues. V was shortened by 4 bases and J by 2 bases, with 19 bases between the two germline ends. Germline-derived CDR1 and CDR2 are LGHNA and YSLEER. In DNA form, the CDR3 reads TGCGCCAGCAGCCCTTCTCGTAATAAAGGGGCCACAGATACGCAGTATTTT. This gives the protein CASSPSRNKGATDTQYF.

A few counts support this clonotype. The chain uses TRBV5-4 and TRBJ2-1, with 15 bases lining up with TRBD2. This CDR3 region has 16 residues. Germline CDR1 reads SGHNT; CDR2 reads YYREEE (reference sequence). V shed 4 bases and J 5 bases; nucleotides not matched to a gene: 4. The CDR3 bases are TGTGCCAGCAGCCTCAGGACTAGCGGGGGGGACAATGAGCAGTTCTTC. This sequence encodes CASSLRTSGGDNEQFF. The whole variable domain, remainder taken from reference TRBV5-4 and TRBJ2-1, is ETGVTQSPTHLIKTRGQQVTLRCSSQSGHNTVSWYQQALGQGPQFIFQYYREEENGRGNFPPRFSGLQFPNYSSELNVNALELDDSALYLCASSLRTSGGDNEQFFGPGTRLTVL.

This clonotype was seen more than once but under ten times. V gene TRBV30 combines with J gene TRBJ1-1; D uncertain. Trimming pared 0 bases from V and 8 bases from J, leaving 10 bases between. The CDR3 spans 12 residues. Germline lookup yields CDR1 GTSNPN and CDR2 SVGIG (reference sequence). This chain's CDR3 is CAWSVSGVEAFF. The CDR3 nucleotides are TGTGCCTGGAGTGTAAGCGGCGTCGAAGCTTTCTTT.

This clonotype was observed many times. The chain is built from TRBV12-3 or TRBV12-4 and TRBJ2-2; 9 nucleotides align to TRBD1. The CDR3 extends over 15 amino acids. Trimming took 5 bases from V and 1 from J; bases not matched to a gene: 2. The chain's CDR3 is CASSLDRGNTGELFF. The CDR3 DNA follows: TGTGCCAGCAGTCTGGACAGGGGGAACACCGGGGAGCTGTTTTTT.

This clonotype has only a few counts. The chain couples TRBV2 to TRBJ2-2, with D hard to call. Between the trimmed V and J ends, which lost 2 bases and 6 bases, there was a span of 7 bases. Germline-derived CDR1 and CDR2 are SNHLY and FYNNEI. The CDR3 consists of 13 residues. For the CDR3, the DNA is TGTGCCAGCAGTGAACGGCCACCCGGGGAGCTGTTTTTT. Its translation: CASSERPPGELFF.

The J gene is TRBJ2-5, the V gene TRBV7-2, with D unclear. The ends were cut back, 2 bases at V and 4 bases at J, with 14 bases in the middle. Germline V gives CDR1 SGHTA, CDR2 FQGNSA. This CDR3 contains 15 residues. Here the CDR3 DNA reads TGTGCCAGCAGCTTACTTGGGCAGCCGCCAGAGACCCAGTACTTC. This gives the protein CASSLLGQPPETQYF.

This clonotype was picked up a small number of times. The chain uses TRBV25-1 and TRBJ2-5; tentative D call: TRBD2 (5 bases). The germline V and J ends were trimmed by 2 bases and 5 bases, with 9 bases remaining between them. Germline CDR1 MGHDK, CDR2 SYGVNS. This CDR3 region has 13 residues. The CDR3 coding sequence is TGTGCCAGCAGTGAACCTGGGGAGGAGACCCAGTACTTC. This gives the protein CASSEPGEETQYF. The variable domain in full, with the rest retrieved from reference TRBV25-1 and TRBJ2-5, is EADIYQTPRYLVIGTGKKITLECSQTMGHDKMYWYQQDPGMELHLIHYSYGVNSTEKGDLSSESTVSRIRTEHFPLTLESARPSHTSQYLCASSEPGEETQYFGPGTRLLVL.

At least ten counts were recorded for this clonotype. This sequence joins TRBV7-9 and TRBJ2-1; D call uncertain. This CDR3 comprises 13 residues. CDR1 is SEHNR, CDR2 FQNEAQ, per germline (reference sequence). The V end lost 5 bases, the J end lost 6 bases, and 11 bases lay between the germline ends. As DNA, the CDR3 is TGTGCCAGCAGCCCTCCTGATCTCAATGAGCAGTTCTTC. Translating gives CASSPPDLNEQFF.

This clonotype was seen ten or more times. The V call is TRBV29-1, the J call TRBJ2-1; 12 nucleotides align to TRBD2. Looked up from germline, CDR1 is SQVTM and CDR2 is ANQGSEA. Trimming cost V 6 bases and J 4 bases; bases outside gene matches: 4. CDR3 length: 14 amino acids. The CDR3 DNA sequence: TGCAGCGTCGGGACTAGCGGGCCTTACAATGAGCAGTTCTTC. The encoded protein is CSVGTSGPYNEQFF.

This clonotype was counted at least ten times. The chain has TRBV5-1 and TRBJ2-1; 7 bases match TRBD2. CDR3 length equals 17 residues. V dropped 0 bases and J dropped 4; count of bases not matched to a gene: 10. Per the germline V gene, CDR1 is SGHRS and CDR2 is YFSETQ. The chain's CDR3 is CASSLGPSSGSYNEQFF. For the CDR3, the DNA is TGCGCCAGCAGCTTGGGTCCCTCTAGCGGAAGTTACAATGAGCAGTTCTTC. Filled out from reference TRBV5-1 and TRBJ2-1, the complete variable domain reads KAGVTQTPRYLIKTRGQQVTLSCSPISGHRSVSWYQQTPGQGLQFLFEYFSETQRNKGNFPGRFSGRQFSNSRSEMNVSTLELGDSALYLCASSLGPSSGSYNEQFFGPGTRLTVL.

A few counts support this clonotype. DNA for the CDR3: TGTGCCAGCACCCCCCTCGAGCAGTACTTC. Residues: CASTPLEQYF. The V and J genes are TRBV7-9 and TRBJ2-7, with D unresolved. This CDR3 is 10 amino acids long. V lost 7 bases and J 6 bases, leaving 7 bases between the germline ends. Germline values: CDR1 SEHNR, CDR2 FQNEAQ (reference sequence).

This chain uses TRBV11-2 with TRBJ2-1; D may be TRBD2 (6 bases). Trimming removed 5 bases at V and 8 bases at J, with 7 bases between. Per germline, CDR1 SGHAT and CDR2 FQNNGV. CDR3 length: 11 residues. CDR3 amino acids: CASSGTHEQFF. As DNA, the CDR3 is TGTGCCAGCAGCGGGACTCATGAGCAGTTCTTC.

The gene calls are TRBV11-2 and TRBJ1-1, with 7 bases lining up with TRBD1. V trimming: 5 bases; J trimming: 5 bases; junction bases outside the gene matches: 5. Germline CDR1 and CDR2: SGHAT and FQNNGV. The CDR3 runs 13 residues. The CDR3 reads CASSLIQGTEAFF. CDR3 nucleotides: TGTGCCAGCAGCCTGATACAGGGGACTGAAGCTTTCTTT.

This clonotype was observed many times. The CDR3 loop reads CASSRPGHPLGSPLHF. The CDR3 DNA reads TGTGCCAGCAGCCGTCCGGGACACCCGCTGGGTTCACCCCTCCACTTT. The chain has TRBV3-1 and TRBJ1-6; TRBD1 is a possible D gene (6 bases). V was shortened by 4 bases and J by 9 bases, with 19 bases between the two germline ends. Germline CDR1 LGHDT, CDR2 YNNKEL (reference sequence). The CDR3 spans 16 residues.

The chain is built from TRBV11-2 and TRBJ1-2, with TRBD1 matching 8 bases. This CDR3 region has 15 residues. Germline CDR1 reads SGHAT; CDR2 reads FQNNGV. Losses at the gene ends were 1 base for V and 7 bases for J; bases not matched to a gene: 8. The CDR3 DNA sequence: TGTGCCAGCAGCTTAGTCAGCCAGGGGGCGACTGGCTACACCTTC. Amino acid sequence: CASSLVSQGATGYTF.

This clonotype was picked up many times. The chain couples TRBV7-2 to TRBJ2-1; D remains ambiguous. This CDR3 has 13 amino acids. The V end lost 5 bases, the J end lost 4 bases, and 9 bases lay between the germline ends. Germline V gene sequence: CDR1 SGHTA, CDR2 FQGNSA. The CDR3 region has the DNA TGTGCCAGCAGCCCATCTAATTACAATGAGCAGTTCTTC. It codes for CASSPSNYNEQFF.

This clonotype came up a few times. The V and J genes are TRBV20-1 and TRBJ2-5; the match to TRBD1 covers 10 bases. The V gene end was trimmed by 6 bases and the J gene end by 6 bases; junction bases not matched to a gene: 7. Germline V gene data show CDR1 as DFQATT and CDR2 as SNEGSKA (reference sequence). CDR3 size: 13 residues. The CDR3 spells CSASDRGRKTQYF. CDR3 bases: TGCAGTGCATCAGACAGGGGGCGGAAGACCCAGTACTTC.

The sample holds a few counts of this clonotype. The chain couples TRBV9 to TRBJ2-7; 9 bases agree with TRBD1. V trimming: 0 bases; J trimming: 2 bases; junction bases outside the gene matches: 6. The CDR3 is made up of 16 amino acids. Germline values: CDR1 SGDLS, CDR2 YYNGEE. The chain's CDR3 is CASSVDRGTGTYEQYF. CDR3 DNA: TGTGCCAGCAGCGTAGACCGGGGGACAGGGACCTACGAGCAGTACTTC.

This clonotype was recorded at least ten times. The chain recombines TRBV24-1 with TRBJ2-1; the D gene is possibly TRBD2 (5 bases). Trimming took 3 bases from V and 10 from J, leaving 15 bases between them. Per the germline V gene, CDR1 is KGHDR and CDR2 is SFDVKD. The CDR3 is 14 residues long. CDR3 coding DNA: TGTGCCACCAGTGATCGCATAAGCGGCGAAGAGCAGTTCTTC. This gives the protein CATSDRISGEEQFF.

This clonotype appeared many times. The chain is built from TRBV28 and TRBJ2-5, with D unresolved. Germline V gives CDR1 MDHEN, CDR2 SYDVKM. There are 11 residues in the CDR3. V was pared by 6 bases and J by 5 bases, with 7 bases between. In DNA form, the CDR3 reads TGTGCCAGCAGACTCCGGGAGACCCAGTACTTC. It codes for CASRLRETQYF.

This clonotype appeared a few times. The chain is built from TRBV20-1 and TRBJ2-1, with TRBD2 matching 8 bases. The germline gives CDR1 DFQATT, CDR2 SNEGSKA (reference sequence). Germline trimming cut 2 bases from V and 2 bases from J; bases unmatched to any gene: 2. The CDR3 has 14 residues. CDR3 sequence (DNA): TGCAGTGCTAGACATAGCGGGGCCTACAATGAGCAGTTCTTC. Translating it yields CSARHSGAYNEQFF.

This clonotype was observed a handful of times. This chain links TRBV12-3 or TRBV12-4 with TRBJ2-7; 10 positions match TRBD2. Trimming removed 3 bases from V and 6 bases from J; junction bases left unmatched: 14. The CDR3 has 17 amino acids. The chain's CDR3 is CASSFWGSGRGIGEQYF. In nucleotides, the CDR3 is TGTGCCAGCAGTTTTTGGGGGAGCGGGAGGGGTATTGGCGAGCAGTACTTC.

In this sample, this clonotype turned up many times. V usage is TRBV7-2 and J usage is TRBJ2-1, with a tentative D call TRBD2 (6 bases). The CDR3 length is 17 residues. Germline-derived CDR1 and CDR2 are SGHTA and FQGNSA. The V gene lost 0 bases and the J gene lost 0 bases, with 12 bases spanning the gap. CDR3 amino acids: CASSLANAGSSYNEQFF. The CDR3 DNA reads TGTGCCAGCAGCTTAGCAAATGCCGGGAGCTCCTACAATGAGCAGTTCTTC.

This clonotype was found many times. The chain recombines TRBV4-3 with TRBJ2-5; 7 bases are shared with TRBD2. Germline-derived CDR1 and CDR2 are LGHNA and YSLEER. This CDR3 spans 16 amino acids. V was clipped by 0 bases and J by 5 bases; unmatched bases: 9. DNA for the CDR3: TGCGCCAGCAGCCAAGATACGCGGGAGTGGGGCGAGACCCAGTACTTC. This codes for CASSQDTREWGETQYF.

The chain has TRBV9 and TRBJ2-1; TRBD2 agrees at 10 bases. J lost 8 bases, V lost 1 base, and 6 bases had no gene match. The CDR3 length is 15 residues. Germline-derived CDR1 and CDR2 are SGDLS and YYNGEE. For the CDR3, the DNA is TGTGCCAGCAGCGTAAGCGGGGGGGCATCCTATGAGCAGTTCTTC. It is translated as CASSVSGGASYEQFF.

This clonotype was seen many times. In DNA form, the CDR3 reads TGCAGTGCTTATACTACAGGTGGGGGCAGTCAGCCCCAGCATTTT. Residues: CSAYTTGGGSQPQHF. The chain employs TRBV20-1 and TRBJ1-5; maybe TRBD1 (6 bases). Trimming stripped 5 bases from V and 6 bases from J, with 20 bases between. CDR1 and CDR2 (germline): DFQATT, SNEGSKA (reference sequence). The CDR3 is 15 residues long.